This TCR beta chain derives from a study of siplizumab effects on memory and regulatory T cells. Broader study findings: Memory T cells appeared less diverse than naive cells, which seemed to contribute substantially to alloresponse. Tregs that proliferated in siplizumab cultures did not have their suppressive function confirmed.

As for this clone: Its target is unknown.

CDR1 is MDHEN and CDR2 is SYDVKM in the germline V gene. The CDR3 has 13 amino acids. Trimming pared 2 bases from V and 7 bases from J, leaving 12 bases between. Sequenced by immunoSEQ multiplex PCR; TCRdb stores in-frame clones only, minus some. Among under 110,000 clones listed, about 93% were seen once. The sequenced material came from non-Treg CD4+ T cells sorted from blood. This chain connects TRBV28 to TRBJ2-7; the D call may be TRBD1 or TRBD2 (6 bases each). The sequence was collected from a human donor in good health. The CDR3 is CASSLPQGTEQYF. The CDR3 nucleotides are TGTGCCAGCAGTTTACCCCAGGGGACTGAGCAGTACTTC.